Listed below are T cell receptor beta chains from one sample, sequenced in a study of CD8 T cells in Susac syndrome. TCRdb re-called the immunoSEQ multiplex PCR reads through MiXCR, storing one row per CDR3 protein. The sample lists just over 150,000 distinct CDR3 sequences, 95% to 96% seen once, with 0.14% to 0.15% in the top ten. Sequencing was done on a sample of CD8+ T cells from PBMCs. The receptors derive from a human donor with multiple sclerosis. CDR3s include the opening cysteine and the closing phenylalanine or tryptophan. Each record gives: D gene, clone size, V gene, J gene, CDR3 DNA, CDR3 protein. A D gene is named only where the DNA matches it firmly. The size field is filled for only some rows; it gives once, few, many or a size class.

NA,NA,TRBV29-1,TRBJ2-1,TGCAGCATTTTAGGGGGGCAGGCGGGTGAGCAGTTCTTC,CSILGGQAGEQFF
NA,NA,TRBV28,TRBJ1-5,TGTGCCAGCAGTTTTGGGAATCAGCCCCAGCATTTT,CASSFGNQPQHF
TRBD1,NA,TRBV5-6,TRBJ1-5,TGTGCCAGCAGCCACTCCGGGACAGCGCAGCCCCAGCATTTT,CASSHSGTAQPQHF
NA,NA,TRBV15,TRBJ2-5,TGTGCCACCAGCAGAGAGAATCAAGAGACCCAGTACTTC,CATSRENQETQYF
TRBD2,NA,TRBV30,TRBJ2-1,TGTGCCTGGAGTGGCGCGGGGGCCTACAATGAGCAGTTCTTC,CAWSGAGAYNEQFF
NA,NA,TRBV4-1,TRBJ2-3,TGCGCCAGCAGCCCCCACGGGCCACACAGGGGAGGGACAGATACGCAGTATTTT,CASSPHGPHRGGTDTQYF
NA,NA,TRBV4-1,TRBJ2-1,TGCGCCAGCAGCCAAGGTGGTACTGAGCAGTTCTTC,CASSQGGTEQFF
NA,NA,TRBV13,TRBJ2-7,TGTGCCAGCAGCCTCCAGTCCTACGAGCAGTACTTC,CASSLQSYEQYF
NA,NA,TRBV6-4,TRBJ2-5,TGTGCCAGCAGTGACTCACCGGGACTGCAAGAGACCCAGTACTTC,CASSDSPGLQETQYF
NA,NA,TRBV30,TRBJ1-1,TGTGCCTGGAGTGTGTTATCGGAAACTGAAGCTTTCTTT,CAWSVLSETEAFF
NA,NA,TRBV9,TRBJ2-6,TGTGCCAGCAGCGTAAACCCAAGGGCATCAGGGGCCAACGTCCTGACTTTC,CASSVNPRASGANVLTF
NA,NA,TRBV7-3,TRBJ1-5,TGTGCCAGCAGCTTTGACGGGGAACCGGGTCAGCCCCAGCATTTT,CASSFDGEPGQPQHF
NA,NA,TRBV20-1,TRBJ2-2,TGCAGTGCTAGAGGCTTAGAGGACCGGGAGCTGTTTTTT,CSARGLEDRELFF
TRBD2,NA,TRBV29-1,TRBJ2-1,TGCAGCGTATTGGGACTACCGAGCTCCTACAATGAGCAGCTCTTC,CSVLGLPSSYNEQLF
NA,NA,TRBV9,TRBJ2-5,TGTGCCAGCAGCGTAGAGTCGGTACACCAAGAGACCCAGTACTTC,CASSVESVHQETQYF
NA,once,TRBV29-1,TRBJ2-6,TGCAGCGTTTGGCCCGCCGAAGGGGCCAACGTCCTGACTTTC,CSVWPAEGANVLTF
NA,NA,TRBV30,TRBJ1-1,TGTGCCTGGATAGGGGAGCCCACTGAAGCTTTCTTT,CAWIGEPTEAFF
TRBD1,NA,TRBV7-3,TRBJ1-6,TGTGCCAGCAGCCCCGGACAGGGTACGGTCCCCCTCCACTTT,CASSPGQGTVPLHF
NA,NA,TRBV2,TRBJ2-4,TGTGCCAGCAGTGATTTAGCGGCCCGCCGTCAGGTGGGGGACTTC,CASSDLAARRQVGDF
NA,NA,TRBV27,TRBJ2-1,TGTGCCAGTCGCGTCTTAGCGGCCCACAATGAGCAGTTCTTC,CASRVLAAHNEQFF
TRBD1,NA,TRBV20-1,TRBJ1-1,TGCAGTGCGAAGAGACAGGGGGCCACTGAAGCTTTCTTT,CSAKRQGATEAFF
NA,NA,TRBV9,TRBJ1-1,TGTGCCAGCAGCGTAGAAGGAGGGGGTAAGGGCACTGAAGCTTTCTTT,CASSVEGGGKGTEAFF
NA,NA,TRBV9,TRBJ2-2,TGTGCCAGCAGCGTAGAGTTGGGGGCACAGGAGCTGTTTTTT,CASSVELGAQELFF
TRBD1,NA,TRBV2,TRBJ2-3,TGTGCCAGCAGTGAAGGGGACAGGGGAGGAGATACGCAGTATTTT,CASSEGDRGGDTQYF
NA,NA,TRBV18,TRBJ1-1,TGTGCCAGCTCACCACCGGGGAAGACTGAAGCTTTCTTT,CASSPPGKTEAFF
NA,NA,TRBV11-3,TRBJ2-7,TGTGCCAGCAGCTCCTATAGTGAGGCCGAGGAGCAGTACTTC,CASSSYSEAEEQYF
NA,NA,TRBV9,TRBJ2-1,TGTGCCAGCAGCGTATACGCAGGTGTCAGGGGCGATGAGCAGTTCTTC,CASSVYAGVRGDEQFF
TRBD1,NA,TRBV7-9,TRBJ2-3,TGTGCCAGCAGCTACCCGGGACAGGAAATCACAGATACGCAGTATTTT,CASSYPGQEITDTQYF
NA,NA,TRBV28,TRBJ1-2,TGTGCCATCTCCGAGGAGGTCGGCGATGGCTACACCTTC,CAISEEVGDGYTF
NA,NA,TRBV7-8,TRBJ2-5,TGTGCCAGCAGCTACGGGCAAGAGACCCAGTACTTC,CASSYGQETQYF
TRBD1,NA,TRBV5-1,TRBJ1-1,TGCGCCAGCAGCCCAGGGGGCCGGAGCACTGAAGCTTTCTTT,CASSPGGRSTEAFF
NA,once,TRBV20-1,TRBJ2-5,TGCAGTGCTAGAGATGATGGGCGGTTGATCCAAGAGACCCAGTACTTC,CSARDDGRLIQETQYF
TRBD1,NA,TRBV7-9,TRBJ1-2,TGTGCCAGCAGCTTCCCGGGACAGGGATACTATGGCTACACCTTC,CASSFPGQGYYGYTF
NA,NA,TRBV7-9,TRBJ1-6,TGTGCCAGCAGCGCCGGTTGGGAATCACCCCTCCACTTT,CASSAGWESPLHF
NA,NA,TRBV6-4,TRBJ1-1,TGTGCCAGCAGTCTCAATGCCATGAACACTGAAGCTTTCTTT,CASSLNAMNTEAFF
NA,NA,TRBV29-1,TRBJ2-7,TGCAGCGTTCGGCGGGGAACAACCTACGAGCAGTACTTC,CSVRRGTTYEQYF
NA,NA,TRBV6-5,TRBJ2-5,TGTGCCAGCAGTTATGCGGTTGCATCAACAGAGACCCAGTACTTC,CASSYAVASTETQYF
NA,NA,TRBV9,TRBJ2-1,TGTGCCAGCAGCGTTCGGTCAGGGGCCGCTTTCTACAATGAGCAGTTCTTC,CASSVRSGAAFYNEQFF
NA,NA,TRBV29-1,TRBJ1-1,TGCAGCGCGGTGGTGAACACTGAAGCTTTCTTT,CSAVVNTEAFF
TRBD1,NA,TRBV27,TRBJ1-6,TGTGCCAGCAGTTTCGCCGGGACAGGGGGCGCGGATTCACCCCTCCACTTT,CASSFAGTGGADSPLHF
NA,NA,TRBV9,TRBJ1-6,TGTGCCAGCAGCGGTCACCCGAGCTCCTATAATTCACCCCTCCACTTT,CASSGHPSSYNSPLHF
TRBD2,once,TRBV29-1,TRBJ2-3,TGCAGCGCTTGGGAGGGAGTCACAGATACGCAGTATTTT,CSAWEGVTDTQYF
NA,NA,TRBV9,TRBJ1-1,TGTGCCAGCAGCGTAGCCCCGTCTACCGGGGAAGCTTTCTTT,CASSVAPSTGEAFF
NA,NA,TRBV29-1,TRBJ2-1,TGCAGCGTCGGGGACTGGAAGTACAATGAGCAGTTCTTC,CSVGDWKYNEQFF
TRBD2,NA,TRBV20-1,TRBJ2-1,TGCAGTGCTGCTGGACTAGCGGGGGGCCGGTCTGGGGTTAATGAGCAGTTCTTC,CSAAGLAGGRSGVNEQFF
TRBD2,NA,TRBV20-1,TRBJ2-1,TGCAGAGATAGGGGAGGGAGCTCCTACAATGAGCAGTTCTTC,CRDRGGSSYNEQFF